The 32 T cell receptor beta chains in this list originate from one sample, sequenced in a study of blood T cell repertoires in COVID-19 (dated by TCRdb to 2020 to 2021). The receptor library was made with the immunoSEQ multiplex PCR assay. TCRdb obtained this table from immuneACCESS and retained in-frame rearrangements with V and J assigned. These tables miss some clones; where compared with another copy, unresolved V genes account for less than half of the shortfall, and the remainder is unexplained. The sample table shows over 200,000 clones, and 90% are seen once. The ten largest clones capture 1.2% of the sample. The sample taken for sequencing was PBMCs or T cells enriched from blood (not recorded which). The source of these receptors is a man younger than 40 who had recovered from COVID-19.

The chain joins TRBV18 to TRBJ2-4; D may be TRBD1 (5 bases). Germline V gene lookup returns CDR1 KGHSH and CDR2 LQKENI. Trimming stripped 6 bases from V and 2 bases from J, with 17 bases between. This CDR3 comprises 16 residues. The CDR3 DNA reads as TGTGCCAGCTCGGGCAATCCAGGGTTTTCCAAAAACATTCAGTACTTC. It encodes CASSGNPGFSKNIQYF.

This clone was seen once. V is TRBV6-2 or TRBV6-3 and J is TRBJ1-2, with D perhaps matching TRBD1 (6 bases). The V gene's germline CDR1 is MNHEY and CDR2 SVGEGT. V was clipped by 4 bases and J by 4 bases, with 19 bases between them. The CDR3 loop spans 16 amino acids. The CDR3 coding sequence is TGTGCCAGCAGTTTGGCGTTATCAGGGGTCGGCTATGGCTACACCTTC. It specifies CASSLALSGVGYGYTF.

The chain couples TRBV4-3 to TRBJ2-3; 10 bases are a match to TRBD2. V was pared by 5 bases and J by 0 bases, with 17 bases of the junction left unmatched. CDR3 size: 20 residues. Germline V gene data show CDR1 as LGHNA and CDR2 as YSLEER. The CDR3 DNA is TGCGCCAGCAGCAAAAGGCAGCTAGCGGGAGAGTTCTCTAGCACAGATACGCAGTATTTT. This sequence encodes CASSKRQLAGEFSSTDTQYF.

This clone appeared once. The chain uses TRBV19 and TRBJ1-1; 9 bases match TRBD1. The CDR3 consists of 15 residues. The ends lost 5 bases at V and 2 bases at J; junction bases unmatched: 6. Germline CDR1 and CDR2: LNHDA and SQIVND (reference sequence). CDR3 protein: CASSARDRVNTEAFF. The CDR3 DNA reads TGTGCCAGTAGTGCACGGGACAGGGTAAACACTGAAGCTTTCTTT.

V and J are TRBV5-5 and TRBJ2-7, with TRBD1 as a possible D gene (5 bases). Looked up from germline, CDR1 is SGHKS and CDR2 is YYEKEE (reference sequence). The germline V and J ends were trimmed by 1 base and 0 bases, with 11 bases remaining between them. This CDR3 comprises 15 residues. This CDR3 is CASSLQGATSYEQYF. CDR3 bases: TGTGCCAGCAGCTTGCAAGGGGCAACCTCCTACGAGCAGTACTTC.

This rearrangement joins TRBV30 to TRBJ2-1, with unresolved D. Per the germline V gene, CDR1 is GTSNPN and CDR2 is SVGIG (reference sequence). The CDR3 contains 12 residues. The V gene lost 0 bases and the J gene lost 12 bases, with 12 bases spanning the gap. The CDR3 coding sequence is TGTGCCTGGAGTGTACCCCCCCGGTCGCAGTTCTTC. This codes for CAWSVPPRSQFF.

This clone showed up just once. The V and J genes are TRBV27 and TRBJ2-5; 9 bases match TRBD1. Trimming took 3 bases from V and 6 from J; bases not matched to a gene: 5. The CDR3 runs to 14 residues. From germline, CDR1 is MNHEY and CDR2 SMNVEV (reference sequence). CDR3 sequence: CASSFTGGRKTQYF. The CDR3, as DNA: TGTGCCAGCAGTTTTACAGGGGGCAGGAAGACCCAGTACTTC.

The rearrangement uses TRBV9 and TRBJ1-2; unclear D gene. The CDR3 extends over 17 amino acids. Between the trimmed V and J ends, which lost 0 bases and 5 bases, there was a span of 20 bases. Germline CDR1 SGDLS, CDR2 YYNGEE. The CDR3 region has the DNA TGTGCCAGCAGCGTAGTTGACATACCCGGAAATGGTTATGGCTACACCTTC. It yields the protein CASSVVDIPGNGYGYTF.

The rearrangement uses TRBV3-1 (or the pseudogene TRBV3-2) and TRBJ2-7; TRBD1 matches 10 bases. V shed 3 bases, J shed 7 bases, and the junction held 6 bases outside the gene matches. This CDR3 is built from 14 residues. Germline loops: CDR1 LGHDT, CDR2 YNNKEL (reference sequence). CDR3 coding DNA: TGTGCCAGCAGCCAGGGACAGGGGATCGGGGAGCAGTACTTC. Translation: CASSQGQGIGEQYF.

This chain uses TRBV30 with TRBJ2-3; 7 positions agree with TRBD1. In germline, CDR1 is GTSNPN, CDR2 SVGIG (reference sequence). J was trimmed by 5 bases and V by 3 bases; bases with no gene match: 8. CDR3 length: 14 residues. The CDR3 DNA is TGTGCCTGGAGCCGGGACAGCATCGGAGATACGCAGTATTTT. Translation gives CAWSRDSIGDTQYF. The whole variable domain, remainder taken from reference TRBV30 and TRBJ2-3, is SQTIHQWPATLVQPVGSPLSLECTVEGTSNPNLYWYRQAAGRGLQLLFYSVGIGQISSEVPQNLSASRPQDRQFILSSKKLLLSDSGFYLCAWSRDSIGDTQYFGPGTRLTVL.

The V and J genes are TRBV19 and TRBJ1-2, with D unclear. The germline gives CDR1 LNHDA, CDR2 SQIVND (reference sequence). The CDR3 consists of 12 residues. Deletions cut 6 bases from V and 5 bases from J, with 10 bases between. In DNA form, the CDR3 reads TGTGCCAGTAGGATCGGAGGGTATGGCTACACCTTC. Amino acid sequence: CASRIGGYGYTF.

J is TRBJ1-5 and V is TRBV19; a possible D gene is TRBD1 (6 bases). Per germline, CDR1 LNHDA and CDR2 SQIVND (reference sequence). This CDR3 comprises 17 residues. Trimming removed 4 bases from V and 6 bases from J, with 22 bases in between. CDR3 in DNA: TGTGCCAGTAGTACACGACAGGTTCTCACGCTTGGTCAGCCCCAGCATTTT. Its translation: CASSTRQVLTLGQPQHF.

V gene TRBV5-8 combines with J gene TRBJ1-2; perhaps TRBD1 as D (6 bases). CDR1 and CDR2 from the germline V gene are SGHTS and YDEGEE. This CDR3 contains 17 residues. Trimming stripped 1 base from V and 1 base from J, with 17 bases between. The CDR3 coding sequence is TGTGCCAGCAGCTTGAGCATTGCACCAGGGGATAACTATGGCTACACCTTC. Amino acid sequence: CASSLSIAPGDNYGYTF.

The chain has TRBV12-3 or TRBV12-4 and TRBJ2-2; maybe TRBD1 (5 bases). V lost 8 bases and J 8 bases, leaving 12 bases between the germline ends. The CDR3 covers 12 residues. CDR3: CASGSRAGELFF. DNA of the CDR3: TGTGCCAGCGGATCCAGGGCTGGGGAGCTGTTTTTT.

The chain carries TRBV7-6 and TRBJ2-7; TRBD1 is a possible D gene (6 bases). Trimming pared 1 base from V and 0 bases from J, leaving 13 bases between. This CDR3 is 16 amino acids long. Looked up from germline, CDR1 is SGHVS and CDR2 is FNYEAQ. The CDR3 coding sequence is TGTGCCAGCAGCTTAGGTCAAGGGGGTGCCTCCTACGAGCAGTACTTC. Its translation is CASSLGQGGASYEQYF.

V usage is TRBV12-3 or TRBV12-4 and J usage is TRBJ1-5, with a weak D call TRBD1 (6 bases). The germline V and J ends were trimmed by 6 bases and 5 bases, with 11 bases remaining between them. The CDR3 runs 13 residues. This CDR3 reads CASRGGGYQPQHF. CDR3 nucleotide sequence: TGTGCCAGCAGGGGAGGGGGTTATCAGCCCCAGCATTTT.

The chain carries TRBV10-2 and TRBJ1-1, with 8 bases fitting TRBD1. This CDR3 comprises 15 residues. Trimming removed 6 bases from V and 4 bases from J; junction bases left unmatched: 10. CDR1 is WSHSY and CDR2 is SAAADI in the germline V gene. The CDR3, as DNA: TGCGCCAGCAGAGGGGTGACAGGGGCGATCACTGAAGCTTTCTTT. It encodes CASRGVTGAITEAFF.

This clone was seen once. V gene TRBV7-2 combines with J gene TRBJ1-1; the D is unclear. Germline V gene sequence: CDR1 SGHTA, CDR2 FQGNSA. With 6 bases removed from V and 6 bases from J, the gap between germline ends came to 17 bases. This CDR3 is 14 amino acids long. The CDR3 bases are TGTGCCAGCAGTCAAGTAGCGGGGTTGGCTGAAGCTTTCTTT. Translation: CASSQVAGLAEAFF.

CDR3 loop: CASRPGQGVGEQYF. CDR3 nucleotides: TGTGCCAGCAGACCGGGACAGGGAGTGGGCGAGCAGTACTTC. The genes are TRBV5-4 and TRBJ2-7, with 9 bases that match TRBD1. Trimming took 5 bases from V and 6 from J; bases not matched to a gene: 9. CDR1 and CDR2 (germline): SGHNT, YYREEE (reference sequence). This CDR3 spans 14 amino acids.

The chain recombines TRBV30 with TRBJ1-4; D is unresolved. The CDR3 contains 13 residues. Per germline, CDR1 GTSNPN and CDR2 SVGIG (reference sequence). V was clipped by 2 bases and J by 8 bases, with 12 bases between them. CDR3 DNA: TGTGCCTGGAGTCCCCACAGAAGGGAAAAACTGTTTTTT. Translating it yields CAWSPHRREKLFF.

This chain connects TRBV14 to TRBJ2-7; a possible D gene is TRBD2 (5 bases). Trimming removed 1 base from V and 6 bases from J, with 16 bases in between. The CDR3 consists of 15 residues. The germline CDR1 and CDR2 sequences are SGHDN and FVKESK. The CDR3 bases are TGTGCCAGCAGCCAAGTTAGCGCGCCTGGTAGCGAGCAGTACTTC. It specifies CASSQVSAPGSEQYF.

The chain employs TRBV5-5 and TRBJ2-7; possibly TRBD1 for D (6 bases). Germline CDR1 SGHKS, CDR2 YYEKEE (reference sequence). The CDR3 runs 15 residues. Trimming left V 0 bases short and J 5 bases short, with 15 bases between. The CDR3 DNA is TGTGCCAGCAGCTTGGAAATCCAGGGGTCCCACGAGCAGTACTTC. Residues: CASSLEIQGSHEQYF.

This chain uses TRBV27 with TRBJ1-2, with D unclear. The length of the CDR3 is 14 residues. Between the trimmed V and J ends, which lost 2 bases and 5 bases, there was a span of 12 bases. Germline CDR1 and CDR2: MNHEY and SMNVEV (reference sequence). This CDR3 reads CASSLIPGSYGYTF. The CDR3 bases are TGTGCCAGCAGTTTAATCCCGGGGTCGTATGGCTACACCTTC.

This clone occurred once. This chain links TRBV7-6 with TRBJ2-6, with 8 bases matching TRBD2. V lost 3 bases and J lost 2; bases outside the gene matches: 0. Germline CDR1 reads SGHVS; CDR2 reads FNYEAQ. The CDR3 is 15 amino acids. This CDR3 is CASSFGGAGANVLTF. The CDR3 region has the DNA TGTGCCAGCAGCTTCGGGGGGGCTGGGGCCAACGTCCTGACTTTC.

The chain recombines TRBV3-1 (or the pseudogene TRBV3-2) with TRBJ2-7; TRBD1 is a possible D gene (6 bases). The CDR3 is made up of 16 amino acids. Germline-derived CDR1 and CDR2 are LGHDT and YNNKEL (reference sequence). Trimming removed 1 base from V and 5 bases from J, with 18 bases in between. The CDR3, as DNA: TGTGCCAGCAGCCAAGTTCATATAGGGGGTCTCCACGAGCAGTACTTC. It codes for CASSQVHIGGLHEQYF.

The V call is TRBV6-8, the J call TRBJ2-7; TRBD1 matches 9 bases. Germline CDR1 is MNHGY and CDR2 is SAAAGT. The CDR3 runs to 16 residues. The V gene end was trimmed by 3 bases and the J gene end by 6 bases; junction bases not matched to a gene: 12. The chain's CDR3 is CASSYPGGTGFAEQYF. CDR3 coding DNA: TGTGCCAGCAGTTATCCAGGCGGGACAGGGTTTGCCGAGCAGTACTTC.

V usage is TRBV5-1 and J usage is TRBJ2-2, with D possibly matching TRBD2 (5 bases). Germline-derived CDR1 and CDR2 are SGHRS and YFSETQ. The CDR3 contains 15 residues. The ends were cut back, 1 base at V and 0 bases at J, with 7 bases in the middle. This CDR3 is CASSLRGANTGELFF. The CDR3 nucleotides read TGCGCCAGCAGCTTGCGGGGTGCGAACACCGGGGAGCTGTTTTTT.

The CDR3 DNA follows: TGTGCCATCAGAGCGGACCAGAACACTGAAGCTTTCTTT. Residues: CAIRADQNTEAFF. The V gene is TRBV10-3, the J gene TRBJ1-1, with D hard to call. This CDR3 has 13 amino acids. Per germline, CDR1 ENHRY and CDR2 SYGVKD. V lost 6 bases to trimming and J lost 1 base, with 9 bases between them.

The gene calls are TRBV7-2 and TRBJ2-3, with 11 bases that match TRBD2. J was trimmed by 2 bases and V by 7 bases; bases with no gene match: 8. The CDR3 is made up of 16 amino acids. CDR1 is SGHTA and CDR2 is FQGNSA in the germline V gene. CDR3 sequence reads: CASTRRLAGLTDTQYF. The CDR3 DNA is TGTGCCAGCACCCGTCGACTAGCGGGGCTCACAGATACGCAGTATTTT. The full variable domain, with the rest looked up from reference TRBV7-2 and TRBJ2-3, is GAGVSQSPSNKVTEKGKDVELRCDPISGHTALYWYRQSLGQGLEFLIYFQGNSAPDKSGLPSDRFSAERTGGSVSTLTIQRTQQEDSAVYLCASTRRLAGLTDTQYFGPGTRLTVL.

The CDR3 coding sequence is TGTGCCAGTAGTATACAGGGGGCGGGCACTGAAGCTTTCTTT. Its translation is CASSIQGAGTEAFF. The chain links TRBV19 to TRBJ1-1; 8 bases agree with TRBD1. Trimming removed 2 bases from V and 4 bases from J; junction bases left unmatched: 3. This CDR3 has 14 amino acids. CDR1 LNHDA and CDR2 SQIVND come from the germline V gene (reference sequence).

This chain links TRBV29-1 with TRBJ1-2; 8 positions agree with TRBD1. Germline trimming cut 5 bases from V and 4 bases from J; bases unmatched to any gene: 6. Germline V gene lookup returns CDR1 SQVTM and CDR2 ANQGSEA. The CDR3 covers 13 residues. This chain's CDR3 is CSVRQGFGYGYTF. CDR3 DNA: TGCAGCGTTAGACAGGGGTTTGGCTATGGCTACACCTTC.

V gene TRBV7-2 combines with J gene TRBJ2-7; 9 positions match TRBD2. Germline V gives CDR1 SGHTA, CDR2 FQGNSA. The CDR3 totals 15 residues. Trimming removed 2 bases from V and 5 bases from J; junction bases left unmatched: 7. The CDR3 DNA reads as TGTGCCAGCAGCTTATTAGGATCTAGCGGGGACGAGCAGTACTTC. It is translated as CASSLLGSSGDEQYF.